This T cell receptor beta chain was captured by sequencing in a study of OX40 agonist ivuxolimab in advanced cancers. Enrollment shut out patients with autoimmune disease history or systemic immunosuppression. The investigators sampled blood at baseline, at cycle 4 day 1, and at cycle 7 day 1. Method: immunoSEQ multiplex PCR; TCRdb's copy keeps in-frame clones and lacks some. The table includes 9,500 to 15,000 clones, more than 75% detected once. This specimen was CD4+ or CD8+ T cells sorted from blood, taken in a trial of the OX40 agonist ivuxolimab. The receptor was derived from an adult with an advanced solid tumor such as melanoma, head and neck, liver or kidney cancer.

This CDR3 is CASSLASYNEQFF. The DNA for the CDR3 is TGTGCCAGCAGCTTGGCCAGCTACAATGAGCAGTTCTTC. This chain links TRBV7-2 with TRBJ2-1; D is ambiguous. Germline V gene data show CDR1 as SGHTA and CDR2 as FQGNSA. Trimming cost V 3 bases and J 3 bases, with 6 bases left between them. The CDR3 extends over 13 amino acids.